This TCR beta chain was profiled in a study of PD-1 blockade in mismatch repair-deficient tumors. Across the study: Patients had approximately 13 mismatch repair-deficient cancer types and were previously treated and progressing. Study conclusions and caveats: After pembrolizumab, tumor-resident clones rose rapidly, then generally contracted before radiologic responses.

A few pembrolizumab responders had their TCRs sequenced. The repertoire was sequenced with immunoSEQ multiplex PCR; TCRdb's copy has only in-frame clones and lacks some. This table holds around 37,000 clones, 65% to 85% found once. With respect to this clone: Its antigen remains unknown.

The germline CDR1 and CDR2 sequences are MDHEN and SYDVKM. Between the trimmed V and J ends, which lost 2 bases and 4 bases, there was a span of 24 bases. CDR3 length equals 18 residues. The rearrangement links TRBV28 to TRBJ2-7; D is perhaps TRBD1 (7 bases). This sequence was found in an adult with mismatch repair-deficient cancer. This material consisted of PBMCs, taken 38 to 40 weeks after starting pembrolizumab. The CDR3 spells CASSLGAGGQPLFYEQYF. The CDR3 DNA reads TGTGCCAGCAGTTTAGGGGCAGGGGGGCAACCTCTCTTTTACGAGCAGTACTTC.